Shown below are 22 T cell receptor beta chains from a single sample sequenced in a study of blood T cell repertoires in COVID-19. The method was immunoSEQ multiplex PCR; TCRdb's version includes in-frame clones alone and lacks a portion of them. The sample lists about 220,000 clones, over 60% occurring once. Sequenced: peripheral blood. These receptors were taken from a woman between 70 and 85 years old with acute or convalescent COVID-19.

The genes are TRBV19 and TRBJ1-5; D is undetermined. From germline, CDR1 is LNHDA and CDR2 SQIVND (reference sequence). This CDR3 has 15 amino acids. V shed 3 bases and J shed 0 bases, with 9 bases lying between them. This CDR3 reads CASSMAGYSNQPQHF. As DNA, the CDR3 is TGTGCCAGTAGTATGGCAGGCTATAGCAATCAGCCCCAGCATTTT.

The chain recombines TRBV3-1 (or the pseudogene TRBV3-2) with TRBJ2-4; D might be TRBD2 (5 bases). V lost 7 bases to trimming and J lost 3 bases, with 10 bases between them. This CDR3 spans 13 amino acids. CDR1 is LGHDT, CDR2 YNNKEL, per germline (reference sequence). CDR3 DNA: TGTGCCAGCATGCCCCGGGGCAAAAACATTCAGTACTTC. Protein product: CASMPRGKNIQYF.

The gene calls are TRBV12-3 or TRBV12-4 and TRBJ2-5, with D hard to call. The CDR3 sequence is 11 residues long. The germline V and J ends were trimmed by 7 bases and 7 bases, with 10 bases remaining between them. The CDR3 DNA is TGTGCCAGCATGTTAGAGAGGACCCAGTACTTC. Its protein product is CASMLERTQYF.

The chain combines TRBV4-3 with TRBJ2-1, with a weak D call TRBD1 (6 bases). The CDR3 contains 14 residues. The germline gives CDR1 LGHNA, CDR2 YSLEER. Trimming removed 2 bases from V and 8 bases from J, with 13 bases in between. The CDR3 DNA is TGCGCCAGCAGCCAACGGCAGGGGTACCATGAGCAGTTCTTC. Translating gives CASSQRQGYHEQFF.

This chain joins TRBV15 and TRBJ2-1; no definite D call. V was pared by 0 bases and J by 7 bases, with 4 bases between. The CDR3 is 12 residues long. From germline, CDR1 is LNHNV and CDR2 YYDKDF (reference sequence). CDR3 in amino acids: CATSRDQNEQFF. CDR3 nucleotides: TGTGCCACCAGCAGAGATCAAAATGAGCAGTTCTTC.

This clone occurred once. V usage is TRBV27 and J usage is TRBJ2-7, with a possible D match to TRBD2 (5 bases). Germline V gene sequence: CDR1 MNHEY, CDR2 SMNVEV (reference sequence). V was shortened by 2 bases and J by 5 bases, with 7 bases between the two germline ends. There are 12 residues in the CDR3. CDR3 region: CASSLEGDEQYF. CDR3 DNA sequence: TGTGCCAGCAGTTTAGAGGGTGACGAGCAGTACTTC.

For the CDR3, the DNA is TGTGCCACCAGCAGAGATCGGGCCAGGGGAGAGACCCAGTACTTC. This encodes CATSRDRARGETQYF. V gene TRBV15 combines with J gene TRBJ2-5, with a weak D call TRBD1 (6 bases). V was clipped by 0 bases and J by 4 bases, with 12 bases between them. Germline V lookup: CDR1 LNHNV, CDR2 YYDKDF (reference sequence). This CDR3 comprises 15 residues.

This clone was detected once. The chain links TRBV5-1 to TRBJ2-7; possible D gene TRBD2, 6 bases. Germline values: CDR1 SGHRS, CDR2 YFSETQ. CDR3 length equals 15 residues. The V end lost 2 bases, the J end lost 3 bases, and 15 bases lay between the germline ends. The CDR3 protein is CASSLGATGSYEQYF. The CDR3 bases are TGCGCCAGCAGCTTAGGGGCCACCGGGAGCTACGAGCAGTACTTC.

A few counts support this clone. The chain's CDR3 is CATSRSGEKLFF. Written as DNA, the CDR3 is TGTGCCACCAGCAGATCGGGAGAAAAACTGTTTTTT. V usage is TRBV15 and J usage is TRBJ1-4; D call uncertain. The CDR3 totals 12 residues. From germline, CDR1 is LNHNV and CDR2 YYDKDF (reference sequence). V was pared by 2 bases and J by 8 bases, with 6 bases between.

The chain uses TRBV10-2 and TRBJ2-6, with D perhaps TRBD1 (6 bases). The CDR3 length is 16 residues. Germline assignment: CDR1 WSHSY and CDR2 SAAADI. The V gene lost 6 bases and the J gene lost 0 bases, with 12 bases spanning the gap. The CDR3 DNA sequence: TGCGCCAGCAGAGAGGGACAAGGCTCTGGGGCCAACGTCCTGACTTTC. Translated, it gives CASREGQGSGANVLTF.

The chain employs TRBV10-3 and TRBJ2-1; TRBD1 matches at 8 bases. From germline, CDR1 is ENHRY and CDR2 SYGVKD. J gave up 7 bases and V 0 bases, and 11 bases lay outside the gene matches. The CDR3 runs 17 residues. The CDR3 is CAISESTPGQARNEQFF. The CDR3, as DNA: TGTGCCATCAGTGAGTCGACTCCGGGACAGGCTAGAAATGAGCAGTTCTTC.

V usage is TRBV11-2 and J usage is TRBJ2-1, with 9 bases fitting TRBD2. CDR1 is SGHAT, CDR2 FQNNGV, per germline. This CDR3 is built from 15 residues. V gave up 3 bases and J gave up 5 bases; unmatched junction bases: 5. DNA for the CDR3: TGTGCCAGCAGCTTTGGCGGGGGGGCAAACAATGAGCAGTTCTTC. This sequence encodes CASSFGGGANNEQFF.

The sample holds a few counts of this clone. The chain combines TRBV19 with TRBJ2-6, with a weak D call TRBD1 (5 bases). Trimming left V 7 bases short and J 3 bases short, with 13 bases between. The CDR3 runs to 15 residues. Looked up from germline, CDR1 is LNHDA and CDR2 is SQIVND (reference sequence). CDR3 sequence reads: CASIRRGIGANVLTF. In DNA, the CDR3 is TGTGCCAGTATAAGAAGGGGTATTGGGGCCAACGTCCTGACTTTC.

The chain couples TRBV2 to TRBJ2-1; 9 nucleotides line up with TRBD1. Germline-derived CDR1 and CDR2 are SNHLY and FYNNEI. V was clipped by 6 bases and J by 7 bases; unmatched bases: 7. The CDR3 loop spans 14 amino acids. The CDR3 here is CASRRQGGANEQFF. CDR3 bases: TGTGCCAGCAGACGACAGGGGGGAGCGAATGAGCAGTTCTTC.

The chain joins TRBV19 to TRBJ1-2, with TRBD1 as a possible D gene (6 bases). The CDR3 sequence is 12 residues long. The V gene lost 6 bases and the J gene lost 1 base, with 6 bases spanning the gap. Germline-derived CDR1 and CDR2 are LNHDA and SQIVND (reference sequence). The DNA of the CDR3 is TGTGCCAGTAGCAGGGGTAACTATGGCTACACCTTC. Its translation is CASSRGNYGYTF.

The CDR3 sequence is CASSYSRRNTGELFF. The CDR3 coding sequence is TGTGCCAGCAGTTACTCGCGGAGAAACACCGGGGAGCTGTTTTTT. J is TRBJ2-2 and V is TRBV6-5, with no clear D. Germline CDR1 MNHEY, CDR2 SVGAGI. V lost 0 bases and J 2 bases, leaving 7 bases between the germline ends. The CDR3 sequence is 15 residues long.

This clone came up once. The chain has TRBV30 and TRBJ1-5, with D possibly being TRBD1 (5 bases). Germline assignment: CDR1 GTSNPN and CDR2 SVGIG (reference sequence). Trimming stripped 1 base from V and 9 bases from J, with 19 bases between. The CDR3 contains 15 residues. CDR3 sequence: CAWSETVLLHGPQHF. The DNA for the CDR3 is TGTGCCTGGAGTGAGACAGTCCTCCTGCATGGGCCCCAGCATTTT.

This chain joins TRBV30 and TRBJ2-5; perhaps TRBD2 as D (7 bases). This CDR3 has 13 amino acids. Trimming left V 2 bases short and J 4 bases short, with 11 bases between. From germline, CDR1 is GTSNPN and CDR2 SVGIG (reference sequence). In DNA, the CDR3 is TGTGCCTGGAGTAGGGGGGGACGAGAGACCCAGTACTTC. Translating it yields CAWSRGGRETQYF.

With regard to this clone: Other DNA variants within this sample encode the same CDR3. The V gene is TRBV4-1, the J gene TRBJ1-2; D is unclear. The CDR3 has 16 amino acids. V dropped 0 bases and J dropped 0 bases, with 11 bases sitting between them. CDR1 MGHRA and CDR2 YSYEKL come from the germline V gene. Here the CDR3 DNA reads TGCGCCAGCAGCCAAGAAACGGCGGGAGCTAACTATGGCTACACCTTC. Translating gives CASSQETAGANYGYTF.

There are many counts of this clone. This rearrangement joins TRBV5-1 to TRBJ2-4; 8 nucleotides agree with TRBD1. This CDR3 is built from 14 residues. V trimming: 2 bases; J trimming: 8 bases; junction bases outside the gene matches: 6. Germline CDR1 and CDR2: SGHRS and YFSETQ. The CDR3, as DNA: TGCGCCAGCAGCTTATCAGGGGGCAGGGACATTCAGTACTTC. As protein: CASSLSGGRDIQYF.

Comment on this clone: A junction boundary mismatches the germline segment, possibly from a read error. This chain links TRBV12-3 or TRBV12-4 with TRBJ2-4, with D uncertain. This CDR3 is 12 amino acids long. The CDR3 loop reads CASGFGLNIQYF. The CDR3 bases are TGTGCCAGCGGTTTCGGTCTAAACATTCAGTACTTC.

V is TRBV6-5 and J is TRBJ2-5; a possible D gene is TRBD1 (6 bases). CDR3 size: 14 residues. Trimming stripped 11 bases from V and 5 bases from J, with 21 bases between. Germline values: CDR1 MNHEY, CDR2 SVGAGI. DNA of the CDR3: TGTGCCTGCGGGCCCCAGGGGCCGGGGGAGACCCAGTACTTC. Translation: CACGPQGPGETQYF.